These 15 T cell receptor beta chains share one sample of origin, sequenced in a study of shared clonotypes between healthy human individuals. CD8 cells regarded as naive lacked CD45RO, were positively chosen for CCR7, and omitted terminally differentiated effector memory CD45RA+ cells. Measured with immunoSEQ multiplex PCR; TCRdb has only the in-frame clones, and not every one. This sample yields 550,000 to 650,000 clones, of which approximately 96% are seen a single time; less than 0.12% belongs to the top ten. Sequencing was done on a sample of naive CD8+ T cells sorted from blood. These receptors originate from a woman in her twenties or thirties in good health.

This chain joins TRBV30 and TRBJ2-3; D might be TRBD2 (6 bases). From germline, CDR1 is GTSNPN and CDR2 SVGIG (reference sequence). Trimming took off 2 bases at V and 4 bases at J, with 7 bases between the two ends. The CDR3 contains 12 residues. The CDR3 loop is CAWSWGADTQYF. The CDR3 DNA follows: TGTGCCTGGAGTTGGGGGGCAGATACGCAGTATTTT.

J is TRBJ2-5 and V is TRBV7-6; D remains ambiguous. This CDR3 is 10 amino acids long. Germline-derived CDR1 and CDR2 are SGHVS and FNYEAQ. The germline V and J ends were trimmed by 8 bases and 5 bases, with 6 bases remaining between them. The CDR3 DNA reads TGTGCCAGCGTTGGGGAGACCCAGTACTTC. Protein sequence: CASVGETQYF. Filled out from reference TRBV7-6 and TRBJ2-5, the complete variable domain reads GAGVSQSPRYKVTKRGQDVALRCDPISGHVSLYWYRQALGQGPEFLTYFNYEAQQDKSGLPNDRFSAERPEGSISTLTIQRTEQRDSAMYRCASVGETQYFGPGTRLLVL.

The chain employs TRBV19 and TRBJ2-7; the match to TRBD1 covers 9 bases. Germline V gene sequence: CDR1 LNHDA, CDR2 SQIVND (reference sequence). V lost 6 bases to trimming and J lost 4 bases; unmatched junction nucleotides: 10. CDR3 size: 15 residues. CDR3 sequence reads: CASSRDREGVYEQYF. DNA of the CDR3: TGTGCCAGTAGCCGGGACAGGGAAGGAGTTTACGAGCAGTACTTC.

The J gene is TRBJ1-5, the V gene TRBV7-9, with D perhaps matching TRBD1 (5 bases). The CDR3 is made up of 14 amino acids. Germline V gene data show CDR1 as SEHNR and CDR2 as FQNEAQ (reference sequence). Trimming removed 4 bases at V and 2 bases at J, with 9 bases between. The CDR3 DNA reads as TGTGCCAGCAGCTCGACAGAAGGCAATCAGCCCCAGCATTTT. Amino acids: CASSSTEGNQPQHF.

Concerning this clone itself: The same CDR3 also results from other DNA sequences found in this sample. This chain joins TRBV28 and TRBJ1-1; TRBD1 might be the D (6 bases). The V end was cut by 6 bases, the J end by 3 bases, with 11 bases between. From germline, CDR1 is MDHEN and CDR2 SYDVKM. The CDR3 covers 13 residues. The CDR3 DNA reads TGTGCCAGCAGCTTCCCAGGGGACACTGAAGCTTTCTTT. This codes for CASSFPGDTEAFF.

CDR3 DNA sequence: TGCAGCGTTGACGGGACTTCGGGTTATGGCTACACCTTC. Translated: CSVDGTSGYGYTF. The rearrangement joins TRBV29-1 to TRBJ1-2, with D maybe TRBD1 (5 bases). V was cut by 3 bases and J by 5 bases, with 13 bases left in between. The germline gives CDR1 SQVTM, CDR2 ANQGSEA. The CDR3 is made up of 13 amino acids. The variable domain in full, with the rest retrieved from reference TRBV29-1 and TRBJ1-2, is SAVISQKPSRDICQRGTSLTIQCQVDSQVTMMFWYRQQPGQSLTLIATANQGSEATYESGFVIDKFPISRPNLTFSTLTVSNMSPEDSSIYLCSVDGTSGYGYTFGSGTRLTVV.

This chain joins TRBV27 and TRBJ2-1, with D unresolved. Germline loops: CDR1 MNHEY, CDR2 SMNVEV (reference sequence). V was cut by 9 bases and J by 5 bases, with 20 bases left in between. The CDR3 length is 15 residues. CDR3 loop: CASSLRQAFDNEQFF. CDR3 DNA sequence: TGTGCCAGTTCCCTACGGCAGGCTTTCGACAATGAGCAGTTCTTC.

This clone was observed once. This chain uses TRBV5-5 with TRBJ2-1; 8 nucleotides agree with TRBD2. The CDR3 has 18 amino acids. V shed 5 bases, J shed 3 bases, and the junction held 16 bases outside the gene matches. CDR1 is SGHKS, CDR2 YYEKEE, per germline (reference sequence). The CDR3 coding sequence is TGTGCCAGCAGTTCTTACGATCTACCGGGACTAGTCTACAATGAGCAGTTCTTC. Encoded protein: CASSSYDLPGLVYNEQFF.

The chain joins TRBV7-9 to TRBJ1-4; D is ambiguous. The CDR3 extends over 12 amino acids. Trimming removed 2 bases at V and 2 bases at J, with 0 bases between. Germline loops: CDR1 SEHNR, CDR2 FQNEAQ (reference sequence). The CDR3 nucleotides read TGTGCCAGCAGCTTAACTAATGAAAAACTGTTTTTT. Amino acids: CASSLTNEKLFF.

V is TRBV28 and J is TRBJ1-2, with TRBD1 as a possible D gene (6 bases). Trimming removed 2 bases at V and 8 bases at J, with 15 bases between. Germline loops: CDR1 MDHEN, CDR2 SYDVKM. CDR3 length: 14 residues. CDR3 bases: TGTGCCAGCAGTTTAGCTGGGGGCGACGGAGGCTACACCTTC. This encodes CASSLAGGDGGYTF.

The chain recombines TRBV28 with TRBJ2-5; 12 nucleotides line up with TRBD2. Near its end, the DNA agrees better with TRBJ2-7, so the J call may be wrong. This CDR3 spans 16 amino acids. Per germline, CDR1 MDHEN and CDR2 SYDVKM. CDR3 loop: CASSFWTSGMDYEQYF. In DNA, the CDR3 is TGTGCCAGCAGTTTTTGGACTAGCGGGATGGACTACGAGCAGTACTTC.

The V call is TRBV28, the J call TRBJ2-7; D unresolved. V shed 2 bases and J shed 0 bases, with 5 bases lying between them. The CDR3 consists of 13 residues. Germline V lookup: CDR1 MDHEN, CDR2 SYDVKM. The chain's CDR3 is CASSLGNSYEQYF. The DNA of the CDR3 is TGTGCCAGCAGTTTAGGGAACTCCTACGAGCAGTACTTC.

This chain joins TRBV7-9 and TRBJ1-2, with D perhaps matching TRBD1 (5 bases). The CDR3 covers 18 residues. Germline CDR1 is SEHNR and CDR2 is FQNEAQ (reference sequence). Trimming stripped 2 bases from V and 0 bases from J, with 19 bases between. The CDR3 spells CASSLLSLGTDANYGYTF. The CDR3, as DNA: TGTGCCAGCAGCTTACTCTCGCTAGGGACCGATGCTAACTATGGCTACACCTTC.

V gene TRBV6-6 combines with J gene TRBJ1-2; the match to TRBD1 covers 7 bases. V lost 0 bases, J lost 8 bases, and 6 bases stayed unmatched. Germline lookup yields CDR1 MNHNY and CDR2 SVGAGI (reference sequence). The CDR3 covers 14 residues. The CDR3 protein is CASSYSQGPQGYTF. The CDR3 coding sequence is TGTGCCAGCAGTTACTCACAGGGGCCGCAGGGCTACACCTTC.

V and J are TRBV6-4 and TRBJ2-7; 10 bases agree with TRBD2. This CDR3 is 15 amino acids long. Per the germline V gene, CDR1 is MRHNA and CDR2 is SNTAGT. Trimming took 2 bases from V and 6 from J; bases not matched to a gene: 7. The CDR3 DNA is TGTGCCAGCAGTGACCAAGCGGGAGGGAGAGGCGAGCAGTACTTC. It is translated as CASSDQAGGRGEQYF.